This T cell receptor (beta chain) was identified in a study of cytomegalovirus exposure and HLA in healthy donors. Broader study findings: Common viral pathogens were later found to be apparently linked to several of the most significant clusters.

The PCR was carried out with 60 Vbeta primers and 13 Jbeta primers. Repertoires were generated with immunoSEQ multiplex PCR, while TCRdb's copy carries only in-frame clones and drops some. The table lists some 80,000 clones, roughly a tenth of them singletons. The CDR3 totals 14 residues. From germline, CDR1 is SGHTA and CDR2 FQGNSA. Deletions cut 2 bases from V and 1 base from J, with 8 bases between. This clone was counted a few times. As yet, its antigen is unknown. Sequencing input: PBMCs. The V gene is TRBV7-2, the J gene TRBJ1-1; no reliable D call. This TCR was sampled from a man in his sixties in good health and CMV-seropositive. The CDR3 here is CASSLSAGNTEAFF. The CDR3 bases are TGTGCCAGCAGCTTAAGTGCCGGGAACACTGAAGCTTTCTTT.